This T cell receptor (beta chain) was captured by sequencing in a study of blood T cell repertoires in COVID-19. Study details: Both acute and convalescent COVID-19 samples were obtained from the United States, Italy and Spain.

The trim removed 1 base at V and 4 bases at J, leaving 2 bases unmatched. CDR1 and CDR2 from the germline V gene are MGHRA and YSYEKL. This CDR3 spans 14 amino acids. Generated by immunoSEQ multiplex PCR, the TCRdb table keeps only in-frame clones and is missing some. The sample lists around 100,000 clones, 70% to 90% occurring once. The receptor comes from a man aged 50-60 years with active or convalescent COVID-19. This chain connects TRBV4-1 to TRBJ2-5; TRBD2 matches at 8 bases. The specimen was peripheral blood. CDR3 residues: CASSQVLAGETQYF. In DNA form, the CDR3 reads TGCGCCAGCAGCCAAGTTCTAGCGGGAGAGACCCAGTACTTC.